One sample yielded the 7 T cell receptor beta chains listed below, sequenced in a study of Graves' ophthalmopathy and Graves' hyperthyroidism. RNA transcripts were the source from which TCR beta CDR3 regions were amplified. Second-round multiplex PCR came after first-round RT-PCR with HTBI primers. MiXCR, run by TCRdb on the multiplex PCR reads, gives a single entry per CDR3 protein. The sample consists of around 470,000 distinct CDR3 sequences, roughly an eighth of them appearing once. The sequencing sample was made of blood. These receptors all come from a woman aged 25-40 years with Graves' ophthalmopathy.

This clonotype was counted many times. The chain employs TRBV6-5 and TRBJ1-2, with TRBD1 identical over 7 bases. The junction had 15 bases not matched to a gene; V was cut back by 10 bases and J by 13 bases. Germline V gene sequence: CDR1 MNHEY, CDR2 SVGAGI. The CDR3 runs 12 residues. CDR3 nucleotides: TGTGCCACCGTAATGACAGGGTTGAGCGGCACCTTC. This sequence encodes CATVMTGLSGTF.

This clonotype has a count of ten or more. The chain combines TRBV10-3 with TRBJ2-7; 9 nucleotides align to TRBD1. The CDR3 consists of 13 residues. Germline trimming cut 7 bases from V and 4 bases from J; bases unmatched to any gene: 5. Germline V gene data show CDR1 as ENHRY and CDR2 as SYGVKD. CDR3 residues: CAINWDRDYEQYF. Written as DNA, the CDR3 is TGTGCCATCAATTGGGACAGGGATTACGAGCAGTACTTC.

This clonotype was recorded at least ten times. The chain has TRBV27 and TRBJ2-7; TRBD2 aligns across 10 bases. In germline, CDR1 is MNHEY, CDR2 SMNVEV (reference sequence). The CDR3 runs to 15 residues. V lost 2 bases, J lost 6 bases, and 7 bases stayed unmatched. CDR3 coding DNA: TGTGCCAGCAGTTTAACAGCGGGAGGGATCGGCGAGCAGTACTTC. The encoded protein is CASSLTAGGIGEQYF.

This clonotype was picked up many times. Written as DNA, the CDR3 is TGTGCCAGCAGCGTCGATAGGGGCCGTAGTGAGCAGTACTTC. It translates to CASSVDRGRSEQYF. V gene TRBV9 combines with J gene TRBJ2-7; D possibly corresponds to TRBD1 (5 bases). CDR1 SGDLS and CDR2 YYNGEE come from the germline V gene. V gave up 2 bases and J gave up 7 bases, with 16 bases separating them. The CDR3 is 14 residues long.

This clonotype was observed at least ten times. V usage is TRBV7-8 and J usage is TRBJ1-1; D gene ambiguous. The CDR3 covers 16 residues. Between the trimmed V and J ends, which lost 4 bases and 4 bases, there was a span of 19 bases. Per the germline V gene, CDR1 is SGHVS and CDR2 is FQNEAQ. The CDR3 DNA follows: TGTGCCAGCAGCTCTCTCGGAATCTCTTTAAGCACTGAAGCTTTCTTT. The encoded protein is CASSSLGISLSTEAFF.

This clonotype was seen at least ten times. The chain carries TRBV6-5 and TRBJ1-5; D not certain. The germline V gene has CDR1 MNHEY and CDR2 SVGAGI. There are 14 residues in the CDR3. The V gene lost 2 bases and the J gene lost 7 bases, with 12 bases spanning the gap. The DNA of the CDR3 is TGTGCCAGCAGTTACGAGGGTGCCATACAGCCCCAGCATTTT. It translates to CASSYEGAIQPQHF.

The J gene is TRBJ2-4, the V gene TRBV12-3 or TRBV12-4; no reliable D call. This CDR3 region has 15 residues. V was cut by 1 base and J by 2 bases, with 9 bases left in between. The CDR3 DNA reads TGTGCCAGCAGTTTAGAATTGGTTACCAAAAACATTCAGTACTTC. It specifies CASSLELVTKNIQYF.